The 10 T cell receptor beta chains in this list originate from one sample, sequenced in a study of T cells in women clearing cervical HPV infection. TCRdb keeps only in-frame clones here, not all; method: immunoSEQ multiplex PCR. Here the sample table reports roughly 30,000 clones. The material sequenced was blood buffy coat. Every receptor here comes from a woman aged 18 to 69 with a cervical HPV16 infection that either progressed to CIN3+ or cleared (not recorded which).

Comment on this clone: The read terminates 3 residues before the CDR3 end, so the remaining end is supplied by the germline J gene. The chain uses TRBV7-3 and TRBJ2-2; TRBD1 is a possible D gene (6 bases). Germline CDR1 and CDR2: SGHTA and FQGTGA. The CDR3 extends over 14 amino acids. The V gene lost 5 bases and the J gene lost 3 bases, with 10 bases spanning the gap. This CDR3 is CASSTGTHTGELFF. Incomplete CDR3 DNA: TGTGCCAGCAGCACAGGGACCCACACCGGGGAG.

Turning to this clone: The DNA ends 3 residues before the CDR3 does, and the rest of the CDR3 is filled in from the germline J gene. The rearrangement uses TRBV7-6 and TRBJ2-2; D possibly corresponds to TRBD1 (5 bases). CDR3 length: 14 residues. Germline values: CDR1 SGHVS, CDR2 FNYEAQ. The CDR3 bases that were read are TGTGCCAGCAGCTTAGACACTGGGGCCAACGTG. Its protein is CASSLDTGANV. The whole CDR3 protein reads CASSLDTGANVLFF.

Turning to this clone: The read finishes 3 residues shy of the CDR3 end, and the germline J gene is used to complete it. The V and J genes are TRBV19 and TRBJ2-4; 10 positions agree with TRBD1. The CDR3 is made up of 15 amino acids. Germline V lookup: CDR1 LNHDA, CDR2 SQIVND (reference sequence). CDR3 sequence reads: CASSILTTGGDGQYF. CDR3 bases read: TGTGCCAGTAGTATCCTAACGACAGGGGGCGATGGT.

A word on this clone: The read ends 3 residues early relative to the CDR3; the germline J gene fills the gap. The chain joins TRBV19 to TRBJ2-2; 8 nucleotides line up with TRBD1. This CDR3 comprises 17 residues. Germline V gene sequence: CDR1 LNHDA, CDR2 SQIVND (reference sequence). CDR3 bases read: TGTGCCAGTAGTATGGCCGGGACAGGCCGAGAGAATTCACCG. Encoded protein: CASSMAGTGRENSP. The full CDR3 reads CASSMAGTGRENSPLFF.

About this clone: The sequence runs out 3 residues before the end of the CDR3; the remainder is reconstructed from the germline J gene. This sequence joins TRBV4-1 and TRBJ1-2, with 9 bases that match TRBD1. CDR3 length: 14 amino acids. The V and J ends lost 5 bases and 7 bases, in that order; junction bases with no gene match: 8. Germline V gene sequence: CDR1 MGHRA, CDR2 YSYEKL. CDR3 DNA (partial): TGCGCCAGCAGCGCACAGGGGGCGCTTGGTGGC. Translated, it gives CASSAQGALGG. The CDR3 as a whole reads CASSAQGALGGYTF.

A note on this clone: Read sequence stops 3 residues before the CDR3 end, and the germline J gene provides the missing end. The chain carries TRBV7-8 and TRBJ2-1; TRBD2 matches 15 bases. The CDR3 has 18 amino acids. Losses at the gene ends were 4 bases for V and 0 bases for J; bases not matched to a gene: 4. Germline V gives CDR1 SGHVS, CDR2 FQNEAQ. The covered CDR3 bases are TGTGCCAGCAGCTCGGGACTAGCGGGAGGTTCCTCCTACAATGAG. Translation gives CASSSGLAGGSSYNE. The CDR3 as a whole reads CASSSGLAGGSSYNEQFF.

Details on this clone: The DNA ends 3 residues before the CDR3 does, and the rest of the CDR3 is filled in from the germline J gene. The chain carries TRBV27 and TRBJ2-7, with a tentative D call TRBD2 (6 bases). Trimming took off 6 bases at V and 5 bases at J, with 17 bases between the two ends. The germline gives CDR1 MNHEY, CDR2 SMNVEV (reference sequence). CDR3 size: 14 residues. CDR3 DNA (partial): TGTGCCAGCAGCCTGACAGCCTCGGGGGACGAG. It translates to CASSLTASGDE. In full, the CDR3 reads CASSLTASGDEQYF.

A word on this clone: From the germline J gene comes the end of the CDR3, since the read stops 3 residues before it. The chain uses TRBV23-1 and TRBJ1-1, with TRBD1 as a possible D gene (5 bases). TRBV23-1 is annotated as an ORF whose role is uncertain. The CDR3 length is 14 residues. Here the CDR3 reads CASSQSAHRKGAFF. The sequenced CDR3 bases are TGCGCCAGCAGTCAATCAGCCCACCGAAAGGGG.

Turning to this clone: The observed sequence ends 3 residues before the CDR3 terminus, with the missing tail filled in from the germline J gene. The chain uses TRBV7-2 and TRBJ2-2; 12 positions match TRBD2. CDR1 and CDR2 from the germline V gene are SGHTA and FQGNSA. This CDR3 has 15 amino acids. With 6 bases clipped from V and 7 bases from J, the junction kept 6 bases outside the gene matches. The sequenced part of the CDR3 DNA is TGTGCCAGCAGACAAGGGACTAGCGGGTTCGGGGAG. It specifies CASRQGTSGFGE. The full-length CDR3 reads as CASRQGTSGFGELFF. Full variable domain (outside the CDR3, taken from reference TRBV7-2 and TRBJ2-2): GAGVSQSPSNKVTEKGKDVELRCDPISGHTALYWYRQSLGQGLEFLIYFQGNSAPDKSGLPSDRFSAERTGGSVSTLTIQRTQQEDSAVYLCASRQGTSGFGELFFGEGSRLTVL.

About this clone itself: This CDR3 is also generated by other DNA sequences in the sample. This CDR3 reads CSARDPQGTAGNTIYF. Partial CDR3 DNA: TGCAGTGCTAGAGACCCCCAGGGGACGGCCGGAAACACC. The genes are TRBV20-1 and TRBJ1-3; a possible D gene is TRBD1 (6 bases). Read data end 3 residues before the CDR3 end; the end is taken from the germline J gene. The V gene lost 0 bases and the J gene lost 4 bases, with 16 bases spanning the gap. Germline V CDR1 and CDR2: DFQATT, SNEGSKA (reference sequence). The CDR3 is made up of 16 amino acids.